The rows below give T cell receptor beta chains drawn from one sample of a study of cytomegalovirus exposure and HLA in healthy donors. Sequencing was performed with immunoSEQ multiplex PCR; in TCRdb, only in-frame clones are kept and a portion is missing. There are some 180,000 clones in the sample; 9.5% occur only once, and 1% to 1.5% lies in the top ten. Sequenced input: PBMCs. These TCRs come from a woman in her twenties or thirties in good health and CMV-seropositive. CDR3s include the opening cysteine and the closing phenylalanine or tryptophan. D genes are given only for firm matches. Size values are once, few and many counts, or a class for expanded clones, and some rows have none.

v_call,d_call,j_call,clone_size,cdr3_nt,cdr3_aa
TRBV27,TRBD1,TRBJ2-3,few,TGTGCCAGCAGGGAGGGACAGGGGGTATTCACAGATACGCAGTATTTT,CASREGQGVFTDTQYF
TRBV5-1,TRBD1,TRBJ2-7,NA,TGCGCCAGCAGCTCCCCCCCAGGACAGGGCCCCGTAGGGGAGCAGTACTTC,CASSSPPGQGPVGEQYF
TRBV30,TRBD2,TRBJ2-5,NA,TGTGCCTGGAGTCGATCGTCCGGGGGGCAGTACTTC,CAWSRSSGGQYF
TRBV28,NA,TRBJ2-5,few,TGTGCCAGCAGTATGGGGGACACAAGAGGGGAGACCCAGTACTTC,CASSMGDTRGETQYF
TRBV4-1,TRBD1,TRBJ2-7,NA,TGCGCCAGCAGCCAAGATGCGGACAGGGGCCGATCGAGCTCCTACGAGCAGTACTTC,CASSQDADRGRSSSYEQYF
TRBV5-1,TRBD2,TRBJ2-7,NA,TGCGCCAGCAGCTTGGGAGCGGGAGAGATCTACGAGCAGTACTTC,CASSLGAGEIYEQYF
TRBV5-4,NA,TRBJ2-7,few,TGTGCCAGCAGCTTGGGTGGGCTCGCCTCCTACGAGCAGTACTTC,CASSLGGLASYEQYF
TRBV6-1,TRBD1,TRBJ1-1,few,TGTGCCAGCAGTGAAGCCCGGGACAGCCGGCGGTTAACAAACACTGAAGCTTTCTTT,CASSEARDSRRLTNTEAFF
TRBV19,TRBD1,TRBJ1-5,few,TGTGCCAGTAGTAGGGACAGGGGGCGAAATCAGCCCCAGCATTTT,CASSRDRGRNQPQHF
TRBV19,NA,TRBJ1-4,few,TGTGCCAGGGAGGGGAAACCCGACTTTAATGAAAAACTGTTTTTT,CAREGKPDFNEKLFF